These T cell receptor beta chains were read from a single sample in a study of CD4 T cells in relation to SARS-CoV-2 and coronaviruses. These receptors have no identified antigens. Only in-frame clones appear in the TCRdb table, and some are missing; sequencing was by immunoSEQ multiplex PCR. The data show approximately 24,000 clones, about 75% seen once. The specimen sequenced was CD4+ T cells from PBMCs, cultured in vitro. The receptors shown here come from a human donor in good health. The CDR3 runs from the conserved cysteine through the conserved F or W. D genes are given only for firm matches. Only some rows state a clone size, as once, few, many or a class for expanded clones.

v_call: TRBV5-6
j_call: TRBJ2-2
d_call: TRBD2
clone_size: NA
cdr3_nt: TGTGCCAGCAGCTATTCTAGCGGGAACACCGGGGAGCTGTTTTTT
cdr3_aa: CASSYSSGNTGELFF

v_call: TRBV19
j_call: TRBJ1-1
d_call: TRBD1
clone_size: NA
cdr3_nt: TGTGCCAGTTCCGGGACAGGGTGGCAAACTGAAGCTTTCTTT
cdr3_aa: CASSGTGWQTEAFF

v_call: TRBV5-6
j_call: TRBJ2-1
d_call: NA
clone_size: NA
cdr3_nt: TGTGCCAGCTCAGGGGATCGCAATGAGCAGTTCTTC
cdr3_aa: CASSGDRNEQFF

v_call: TRBV9
j_call: TRBJ1-6
d_call: NA
clone_size: NA
cdr3_nt: TGTGCCAGCAGCTTACAGGGAACGGGTTCACCCCTCCACTTT
cdr3_aa: CASSLQGTGSPLHF

v_call: TRBV27
j_call: TRBJ2-6
d_call: NA
clone_size: NA
cdr3_nt: TGTGCCAGCAGTTTATTCGGGTTCGGCAGGGTGGACTCTGGGGCCAACGTCCTGACTTTC
cdr3_aa: CASSLFGFGRVDSGANVLTF

v_call: TRBV29-1
j_call: TRBJ1-2
d_call: NA
clone_size: NA
cdr3_nt: TGCAGCGTTGAAGAGGGGACTCGACTCTTC
cdr3_aa: CSVEEGTRLF

v_call: TRBV6-1
j_call: TRBJ2-1
d_call: TRBD2
clone_size: NA
cdr3_nt: TGTGCCAGCAGTGAAGGCGGGAGGCTTTACAATGAGCAGTTCTTC
cdr3_aa: CASSEGGRLYNEQFF

v_call: TRBV30
j_call: TRBJ1-3
d_call: NA
clone_size: NA
cdr3_nt: TGTGCCTGGGCCCGGGGTCCCGGAAACACCATATATTTT
cdr3_aa: CAWARGPGNTIYF

v_call: TRBV7-8
j_call: TRBJ2-2
d_call: NA
clone_size: NA
cdr3_nt: TGTGCCAGCAGCTTAATGGCCGGGGTCGGAACCGGGGAGCTGTTTTTT
cdr3_aa: CASSLMAGVGTGELFF

v_call: TRBV30
j_call: TRBJ1-6
d_call: NA
clone_size: few
cdr3_nt: TGTGCCTGGAGTCACAGCTCCTATAATTCACCCCTCCACTTT
cdr3_aa: CAWSHSSYNSPLHF

v_call: TRBV5-1
j_call: TRBJ1-2
d_call: TRBD1
clone_size: NA
cdr3_nt: TGCGCCAGCAGCTTAACCGAGGGACAGGGAAACTATGGCTACACCTTC
cdr3_aa: CASSLTEGQGNYGYTF

v_call: TRBV7-3
j_call: TRBJ1-4
d_call: NA
clone_size: NA
cdr3_nt: TGTGCCAGCAGCTTTTTAGTAAGGTGGTGTGAAAAACTGTTTTTT
cdr3_aa: CASSFLVRWCEKLFF

v_call: TRBV7-9
j_call: TRBJ2-3
d_call: NA
clone_size: NA
cdr3_nt: TGTGCCAGCAGCCCGAAGTCCGGCAAAGTCACAGATACGCAGTATTTT
cdr3_aa: CASSPKSGKVTDTQYF

v_call: TRBV6-5
j_call: TRBJ1-1
d_call: NA
clone_size: NA
cdr3_nt: TGTGCCAGCAGTAACCTGGGGGTCGGGACTGAAGCTTTCTTT
cdr3_aa: CASSNLGVGTEAFF

v_call: TRBV5-4
j_call: TRBJ2-7
d_call: NA
clone_size: NA
cdr3_nt: TGTGCCAGCAGCATCACGGGTTCCTACGAGCAGTACTTC
cdr3_aa: CASSITGSYEQYF

v_call: TRBV10-2
j_call: TRBJ1-5
d_call: TRBD1
clone_size: few
cdr3_nt: TGCGCCAGCAGTCCCGACAGGGTCCAGCCCCAGCATTTT
cdr3_aa: CASSPDRVQPQHF

v_call: TRBV10-3
j_call: TRBJ1-1
d_call: NA
clone_size: NA
cdr3_nt: TGTGCCATCAGCGGGGCCTCCGGGGGCGCGAACACTGAAGCTTTCTTT
cdr3_aa: CAISGASGGANTEAFF

v_call: TRBV6-6
j_call: TRBJ2-3
d_call: TRBD2
clone_size: NA
cdr3_nt: TGTGCCAGCGGAGGACTAGCGGGAGCAGATACGCAGTATTTT
cdr3_aa: CASGGLAGADTQYF

v_call: TRBV7-3
j_call: TRBJ2-1
d_call: TRBD2
clone_size: NA
cdr3_nt: TGTGCCAGCAGCCCACGGGGACTAGGGGATGAGCAGTTCTTC
cdr3_aa: CASSPRGLGDEQFF

v_call: TRBV6-5
j_call: TRBJ2-5
d_call: TRBD2
clone_size: NA
cdr3_nt: TGTGCCAGCAGTTACACAGGGACTAGCGGGGGGGAGACCCAGTACTTC
cdr3_aa: CASSYTGTSGGETQYF

v_call: TRBV3-1/TRBV3-2
j_call: TRBJ2-1
d_call: NA
clone_size: medium-sized
cdr3_nt: TGTGCCAGCAGCCAAGATTCGAGGAGGAATGAGCAGTTCTTC
cdr3_aa: CASSQDSRRNEQFF